The TCR beta chain described here comes from a study of blood T cell repertoires in COVID-19. Some clones are missing from TCRdb's copy, which holds only in-frame ones; the method was immunoSEQ multiplex PCR. This sample has about 200,000 clones, with around 86% found just once. Germline CDR1 reads SGDLS; CDR2 reads YYNGEE. V shed 3 bases and J shed 9 bases, with 15 bases lying between them. There are 13 residues in the CDR3. Sequencing was carried out using peripheral blood. This TCR derives from a woman between 45 and 65 years old with COVID-19, enrolled during active disease. The V gene is TRBV9, the J gene TRBJ1-1; D is possibly TRBD1 (5 bases). In DNA, the CDR3 is TGTGCCAGCAGCGCATCGACGGGGGTGAAAGCTTTCTTT. This encodes CASSASTGVKAFF.